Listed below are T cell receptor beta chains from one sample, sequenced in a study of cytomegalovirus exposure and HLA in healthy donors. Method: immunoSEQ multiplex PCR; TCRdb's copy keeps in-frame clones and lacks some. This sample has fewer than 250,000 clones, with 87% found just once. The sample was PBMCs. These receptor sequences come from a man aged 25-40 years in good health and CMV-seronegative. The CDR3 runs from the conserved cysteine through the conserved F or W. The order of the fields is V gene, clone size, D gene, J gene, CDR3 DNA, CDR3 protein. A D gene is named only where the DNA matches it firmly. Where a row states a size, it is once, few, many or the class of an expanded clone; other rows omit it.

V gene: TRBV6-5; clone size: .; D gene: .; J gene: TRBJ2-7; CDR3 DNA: TGTGCCAGCAGTTACTCGACAGCCTACGAGCAGTACTTC; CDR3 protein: CASSYSTAYEQYF
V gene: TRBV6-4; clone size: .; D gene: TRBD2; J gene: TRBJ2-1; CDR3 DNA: TGTGCCAGCAGTGACCACAATCTAGCGGGGGACTACAATGAGCAGTTCTTC; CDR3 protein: CASSDHNLAGDYNEQFF
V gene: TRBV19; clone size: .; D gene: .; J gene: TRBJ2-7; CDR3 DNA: TGTGCCAGTAGTATTGGGGGCAGGGTCCACGAGCAGTACTTC; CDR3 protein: CASSIGGRVHEQYF
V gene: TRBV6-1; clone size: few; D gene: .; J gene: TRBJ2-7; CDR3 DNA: TGTGCCAGCAGTTGGGCGGGGAACCCCCCCGAGCAGTACTTC; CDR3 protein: CASSWAGNPPEQYF
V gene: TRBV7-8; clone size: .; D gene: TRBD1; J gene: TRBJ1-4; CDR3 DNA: TGTGCCAGCAGCTTAGGCCGGACAGGGTCAAATGAAAAACTGTTTTTT; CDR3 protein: CASSLGRTGSNEKLFF
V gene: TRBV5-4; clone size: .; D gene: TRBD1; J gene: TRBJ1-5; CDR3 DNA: TGTGCCAGCAGCTTGGGGACAGGGTCGCGACAGCCCCAGCATTTT; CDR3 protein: CASSLGTGSRQPQHF
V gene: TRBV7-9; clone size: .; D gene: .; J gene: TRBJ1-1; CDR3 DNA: TGTGCCAGCAGCTTAAAAACAGGGCGGACTGAAGCTTTCTTT; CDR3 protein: CASSLKTGRTEAFF
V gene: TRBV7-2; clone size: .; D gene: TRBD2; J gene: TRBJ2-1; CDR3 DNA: TGTGCCAGCAGCACCCGGACTAGCGGGGTTAACTACAATGAGCAGTTCTTC; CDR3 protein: CASSTRTSGVNYNEQFF
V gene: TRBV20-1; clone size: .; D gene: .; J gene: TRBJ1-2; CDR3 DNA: TGCAGTGCCCCGAAGGGGGGCTACACCTTC; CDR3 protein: CSAPKGGYTF
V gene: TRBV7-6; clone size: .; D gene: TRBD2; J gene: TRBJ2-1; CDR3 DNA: TGTGCCAGCAGCGTGCTAGCGGGGGGTCACAATGAGCAGTTCTTC; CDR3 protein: CASSVLAGGHNEQFF
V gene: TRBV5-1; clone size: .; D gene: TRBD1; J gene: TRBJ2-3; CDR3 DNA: TGCGCCAGCAGCTTGGGACAGACAGGGGGCTTTAGCACAGATACGCAGTATTTT; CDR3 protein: CASSLGQTGGFSTDTQYF
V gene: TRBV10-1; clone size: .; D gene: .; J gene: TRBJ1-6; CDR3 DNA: TGCGCCAGCAGTGAGTCGGAGAATTCACCCCTCCACTTT; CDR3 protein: CASSESENSPLHF
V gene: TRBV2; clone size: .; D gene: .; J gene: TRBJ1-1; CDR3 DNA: TGCGCCAGCAGTGAAGACTCTTTCCAAGCTTTCTTT; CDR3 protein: CASSEDSFQAFF
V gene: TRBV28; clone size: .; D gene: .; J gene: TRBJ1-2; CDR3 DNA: TGTGCCAGCAGCCCCACTAACTATGGCTACACCTTC; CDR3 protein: CASSPTNYGYTF
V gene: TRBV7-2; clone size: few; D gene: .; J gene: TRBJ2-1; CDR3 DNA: TGTGCCAGCAGCGTAAACCGGGACTACAATGAGCAGTTCTTC; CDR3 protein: CASSVNRDYNEQFF
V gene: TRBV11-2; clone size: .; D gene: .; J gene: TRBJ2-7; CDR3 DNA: TGTGCCAGCAGCTCCCTGGCGGAGGCCTACGAGCAGTACTTC; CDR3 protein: CASSSLAEAYEQYF
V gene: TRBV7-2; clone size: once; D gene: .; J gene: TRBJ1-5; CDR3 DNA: TGTGCCAGCAGCGACCGGGCGGGGATGAATCAGCCCCAGCATTTT; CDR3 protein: CASSDRAGMNQPQHF
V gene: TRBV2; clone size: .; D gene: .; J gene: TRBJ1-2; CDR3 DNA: TGTGCCAGCAGCTCGGGGGAAGGCTTGGATAGCTACACCTTC; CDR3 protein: CASSSGEGLDSYTF
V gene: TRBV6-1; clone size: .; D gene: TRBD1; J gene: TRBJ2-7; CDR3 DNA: TGTGCCAGCAGACCCTATGACAGGGGTACCTACGAGCAGTACTTC; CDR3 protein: CASRPYDRGTYEQYF